This T cell receptor beta chain emerged from a study of cytomegalovirus exposure and HLA in healthy donors. Study overall: As an earlier analysis found, 150 million to 200 million T cells yielded some 120 million unique TCR beta sequences. The study's early data release held about 85 million unique TCRs from HLA-typed donors.

Study findings and constraints: Compared with the approximately 680-donor mean, an Asian-associated ancestry cluster reportedly had fewer N-insertions, according to a later analysis. Sequencing likely generated an artifact that appeared as a cluster of highly shared sequence variants.

This CDR3 comprises 17 residues. The J segment lost 3 bases and the V segment lost 3 bases, leaving 9 bases of the junction unmatched. Germline V gene sequence: CDR1 LNHDA, CDR2 SQIVND (reference sequence). In the case of this clone: Its antigen is still unknown.

The study ran its PCR with 60 Vbeta and 13 Jbeta primers. Sequenced by immunoSEQ multiplex PCR; TCRdb stores in-frame clones only, minus some. Among approximately 69,000 clones listed, over 50% were seen once. The sequence derives from a man in his forties in good health and CMV-seropositive. The sample taken for sequencing was PBMCs. The rearrangement joins TRBV19 to TRBJ1-5; TRBD1 agrees at 9 bases. The CDR3 region is CASSIGFRDRDNQPQHF. The CDR3 DNA reads TGTGCCAGTAGTATTGGATTTAGGGACAGGGACAATCAGCCCCAGCATTTT.